The present T cell receptor (beta chain) was sequenced within a study of beta chain features in type 1 diabetes. Overall study results and limits: More deletions and fewer insertions at VDJ junctions were found in patients with type 1 diabetes. Comparison showed that naive, central memory and Treg TCRB repertoires appeared more similar among patients than among healthy donors.

Reverse transcription of all isolated RNA meant that expressed TCRB transcripts were sequenced. Roughly 3.4 million reads per sample on average were obtained from naive, central memory and regulatory T cell samples. Assay: immunoSEQ multiplex PCR; the TCRdb copy retains only in-frame clones and omits some. The sample consists of about 360,000 clones, over 10% of them appearing once. In regard to this clone: Its specificity is unknown.

The CDR3 covers 16 residues. In germline, CDR1 is SGHDT, CDR2 YYEEEE. Unmatched junction bases numbered 9, after V lost 0 bases and J lost 5 bases. A CD45RO/CCR7/CD25/CD127/CD95/CD27 panel sorted naive, central memory, regulatory and stem cell-like memory CD4+ cells. This chain links TRBV5-6 with TRBJ2-7, with 9 bases lining up with TRBD2. The origin of this receptor is a young man in good health. Sequenced material: naive CD4+ T cells from blood. CDR3 DNA: TGTGCCAGCAGCTTGGATCTTGCGGGAGGGCTCGACGAGCAGTACTTC. Amino acid sequence: CASSLDLAGGLDEQYF.